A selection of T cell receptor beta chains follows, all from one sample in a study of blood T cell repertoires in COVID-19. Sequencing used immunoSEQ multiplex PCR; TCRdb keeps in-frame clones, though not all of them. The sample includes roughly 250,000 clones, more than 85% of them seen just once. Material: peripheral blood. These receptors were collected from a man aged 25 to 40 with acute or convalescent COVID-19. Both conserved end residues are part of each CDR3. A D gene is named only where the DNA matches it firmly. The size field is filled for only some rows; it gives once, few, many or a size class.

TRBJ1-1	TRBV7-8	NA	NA	CASSPLGGTEAFF	TGTGCCAGCAGCCCGCTCGGGGGCACTGAAGCTTTCTTT
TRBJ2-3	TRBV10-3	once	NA	CAISGGRAGDTQYF	TGTGCCATCAGTGGGGGCCGCGCAGGAGATACGCAGTATTTT
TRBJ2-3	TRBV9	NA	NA	CASSVAAVSTDTQYF	TGTGCCAGCAGCGTAGCGGCGGTTTCCACAGATACGCAGTATTTT
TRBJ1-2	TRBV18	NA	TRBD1	CASSPGTGWGYTF	TGTGCCAGCTCACCCGGGACAGGCTGGGGCTACACCTTC
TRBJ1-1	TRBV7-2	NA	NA	CASRLRPGPVQMNTEAFF	TGTGCCAGCAGATTACGACCGGGTCCTGTCCAGATGAACACTGAAGCTTTCTTT
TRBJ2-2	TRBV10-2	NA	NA	CASGRAGDTGELFF	TGCGCCAGCGGGAGGGCAGGGGACACCGGGGAGCTGTTTTTT
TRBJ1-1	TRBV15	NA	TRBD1	CATSRDRGGSTEAFF	TGTGCCACCAGCAGAGATCGAGGGGGCTCCACTGAAGCTTTCTTT
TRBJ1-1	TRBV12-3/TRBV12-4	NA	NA	CASSLEQNTEAFF	TGTGCCAGCAGTTTAGAACAGAACACTGAAGCTTTCTTT
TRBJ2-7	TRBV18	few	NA	CASSPIFRGSYEQYF	TGTGCCAGCTCACCCATTTTTAGGGGCTCCTACGAGCAGTACTTC
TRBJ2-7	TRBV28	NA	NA	CASSLGQPPYEQYF	TGTGCCAGCAGTTTGGGGCAACCCCCTTACGAGCAGTACTTC
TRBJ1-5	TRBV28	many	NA	CASRSRGKGNQPQHF	TGTGCCAGCAGATCGCGGGGGAAAGGCAATCAGCCCCAGCATTTT
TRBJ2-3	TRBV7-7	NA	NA	CASSSGLSTDTQYF	TGTGCTAGCAGCTCGGGACTCTCCACAGATACGCAGTATTTT
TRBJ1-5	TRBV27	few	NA	CASSPRGGSNQPQHF	TGTGCCAGCAGTCCACGGGGAGGCAGCAATCAGCCCCAGCATTTT
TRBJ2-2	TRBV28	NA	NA	CASSIGGSNTGELFF	TGTGCCAGCTCCATAGGAGGCAGCAACACCGGGGAGCTGTTTTTT
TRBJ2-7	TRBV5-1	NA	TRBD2	CASSPGSAGAYEQYF	TGCGCCAGCAGCCCTGGAAGTGCGGGAGCGTACGAGCAGTACTTC
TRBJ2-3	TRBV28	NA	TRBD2	CASSLGLASQYF	TGTGCCAGCAGTCTAGGACTAGCGTCGCAGTATTTT